This passage covers 9 T cell receptor beta chains from one sample sequenced in a study of T cells in Graves' hyperthyroidism and ophthalmopathy. Using RNA transcripts as the source, TCR beta CDR3 regions were amplified. First-round RT-PCR targeting the TCR CDR3 was performed with the HTBI primer set. TCRdb analysed the multiplex PCR reads with MiXCR anew, one entry per CDR3 protein. The sample has some 740,000 distinct CDR3 sequences, approximately 15% seen once. Sequencing was carried out using blood. These receptors were collected from a woman aged 18 to 35 with Graves' hyperthyroidism.

This clonotype turned up a few times. The V call is TRBV6-2 or TRBV6-3, the J call TRBJ2-2; the match to TRBD1 covers 8 bases. The CDR3 spans 13 residues. Losses at the gene ends were 8 bases for V and 4 bases for J; bases not matched to a gene: 3. Germline CDR1 and CDR2: MNHEY and SVGEGT. The CDR3 sequence: CASRQGFTGELFF. CDR3 sequence (DNA): TGTGCCAGCCGACAGGGGTTCACCGGGGAGCTGTTTTTT.

This clonotype was detected a few times. The chain uses TRBV10-3 and TRBJ1-5; the D is unclear. CDR3 length equals 13 residues. V was trimmed by 3 bases and J by 10 bases, leaving 13 bases between them. In germline, CDR1 is ENHRY, CDR2 SYGVKD. Written as DNA, the CDR3 is TGTGCCATCAGTGACAATACGGCCCGTCCCCAGCATTTT. It translates to CAISDNTARPQHF.

The chain joins TRBV7-2 to TRBJ2-6, with 7 bases aligning to TRBD1. The germline V gene has CDR1 SGHTA and CDR2 FQGNSA. CDR3 size: 18 residues. V dropped 2 bases and J dropped 0; count of bases not matched to a gene: 7. In DNA, the CDR3 is TGTGCCAGCAGCTTACTCGCAGGGGGAAGCTCTGGGGCCAACGTCCTGACTTTC. This translates into CASSLLAGGSSGANVLTF. The full variable domain, rest sourced from reference TRBV7-2 and TRBJ2-6, is GAGVSQSPSNKVTEKGKDVELRCDPISGHTALYWYRQSLGQGLEFLIYFQGNSAPDKSGLPSDRFSAERTGGSVSTLTIQRTQQEDSAVYLCASSLLAGGSSGANVLTFGAGSRLTVL.

In the case of this clonotype: One base away lies a much larger clone, so this may be a sequencing read error. The chain carries TRBV7-2 and TRBJ2-7, with 10 bases aligning to TRBD1. The CDR3 covers 14 residues. The J segment lost 8 bases and the V segment lost 5 bases, leaving 9 bases of the junction unmatched. CDR1 and CDR2 from the germline V gene are SGHTA and FQGNSA. CDR3 DNA sequence: TGTGCCAGCAGCCGGGACAGGGGAACCGGCAAGCAGTACTTC. Translating gives CASSRDRGTGKQYF.

There are many counts of this clonotype. This chain links TRBV12-3 or TRBV12-4 with TRBJ2-2, with D uncertain. The V end was cut by 5 bases, the J end by 8 bases, with 21 bases between. The CDR3 sequence is 16 residues long. In nucleotides, the CDR3 is TGTGCCAGCAGTCCTGACGGGCTCCCCCTGGGTGGGGAGCTGTTTTTT. This translates into CASSPDGLPLGGELFF.

The chain is built from TRBV11-3 and TRBJ2-1; the match to TRBD2 covers 12 bases. The germline CDR1 and CDR2 sequences are SGHNT and YENEEA. The length of the CDR3 is 18 residues. V lost 1 base and J lost 4; bases outside the gene matches: 8. The CDR3 DNA reads TGTGCCAGCAGCTTAGCTAGCGGGAGGGCAAATTGGTACAATGAGCAGTTCTTC. It codes for CASSLASGRANWYNEQFF.

This clonotype was observed at least ten times. This chain connects TRBV3-1 to TRBJ1-3, with no clear D. The CDR3 runs 14 residues. Germline V CDR1 and CDR2: LGHDT, YNNKEL (reference sequence). Trimming pared 2 bases from V and 2 bases from J, leaving 7 bases between. CDR3 loop: CASSQWEAGNTIYF. The CDR3 DNA is TGTGCCAGCAGCCAATGGGAAGCTGGAAACACCATATATTTT.

This clonotype showed up many times. The chain recombines TRBV15 with TRBJ2-1, with TRBD1 as a possible D gene (6 bases). This CDR3 is 16 amino acids long. V was pared by 0 bases and J by 5 bases, with 14 bases between. Germline assignment: CDR1 LNHNV and CDR2 YYDKDF (reference sequence). The CDR3 DNA sequence: TGTGCCACCAGCAGAGATGGTGGGCAGGGGAACAATGAGCAGTTCTTC. This encodes CATSRDGGQGNNEQFF. The whole variable domain, remainder taken from reference TRBV15 and TRBJ2-1, is DAMVIQNPRYQVTQFGKPVTLSCSQTLNHNVMYWYQQKSSQAPKLLFHYYDKDFNNEADTPDNFQSRRPNTSFCFLDIRSPGLGDTAMYLCATSRDGGQGNNEQFFGPGTRLTVL.

This clonotype was recorded many times. The J gene is TRBJ1-1, the V gene TRBV7-9; D is undetermined. V lost 6 bases, J lost 1 base, and 12 bases lay in between. Germline CDR1 is SEHNR and CDR2 is FQNEAQ (reference sequence). CDR3 size: 14 residues. The CDR3 loop reads CASRQLRRNTEAFF. CDR3 nucleotides: TGTGCCAGCAGACAACTCCGCCGGAACACTGAAGCTTTCTTT.